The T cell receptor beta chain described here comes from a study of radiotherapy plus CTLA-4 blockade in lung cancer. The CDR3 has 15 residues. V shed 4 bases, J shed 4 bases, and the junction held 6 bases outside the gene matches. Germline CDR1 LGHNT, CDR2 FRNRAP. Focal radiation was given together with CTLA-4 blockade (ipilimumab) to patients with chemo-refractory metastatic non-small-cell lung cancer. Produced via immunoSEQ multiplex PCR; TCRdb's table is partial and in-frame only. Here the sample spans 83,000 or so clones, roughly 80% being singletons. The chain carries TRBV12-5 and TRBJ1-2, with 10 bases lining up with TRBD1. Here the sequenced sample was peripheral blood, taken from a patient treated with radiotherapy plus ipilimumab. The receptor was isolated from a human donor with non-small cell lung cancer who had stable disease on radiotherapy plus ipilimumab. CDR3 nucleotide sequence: TGTGCTAGTGGTTACGGGACAGGGGTATCCTATGGCTACACCTTC. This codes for CASGYGTGVSYGYTF.